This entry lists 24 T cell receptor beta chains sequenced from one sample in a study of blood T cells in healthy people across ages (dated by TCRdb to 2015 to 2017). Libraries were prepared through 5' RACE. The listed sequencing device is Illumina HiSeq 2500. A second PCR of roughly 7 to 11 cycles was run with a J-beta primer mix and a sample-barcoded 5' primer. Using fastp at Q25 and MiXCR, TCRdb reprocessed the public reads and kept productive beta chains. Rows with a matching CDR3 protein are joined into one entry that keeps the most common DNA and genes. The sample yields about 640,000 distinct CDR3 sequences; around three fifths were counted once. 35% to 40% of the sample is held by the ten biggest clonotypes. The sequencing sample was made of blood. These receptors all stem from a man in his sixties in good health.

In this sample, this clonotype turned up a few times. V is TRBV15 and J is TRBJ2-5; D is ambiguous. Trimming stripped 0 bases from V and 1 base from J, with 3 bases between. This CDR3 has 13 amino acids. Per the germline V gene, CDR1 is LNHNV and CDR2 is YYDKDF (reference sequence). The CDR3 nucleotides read TGTGCCACCAGCAGAGATACCCAAGAGACCCAGTACTTC. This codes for CATSRDTQETQYF. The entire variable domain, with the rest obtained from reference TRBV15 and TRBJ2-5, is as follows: DAMVIQNPRYQVTQFGKPVTLSCSQTLNHNVMYWYQQKSSQAPKLLFHYYDKDFNNEADTPDNFQSRRPNTSFCFLDIRSPGLGDTAMYLCATSRDTQETQYFGPGTRLLVL.

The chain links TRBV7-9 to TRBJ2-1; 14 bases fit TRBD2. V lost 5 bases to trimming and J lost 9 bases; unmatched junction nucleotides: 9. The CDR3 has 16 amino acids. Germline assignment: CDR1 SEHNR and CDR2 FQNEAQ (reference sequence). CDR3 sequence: CASSQSGTSGGGEQFF. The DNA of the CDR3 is TGTGCCAGCAGCCAAAGCGGGACTAGCGGGGGTGGTGAGCAGTTCTTC.

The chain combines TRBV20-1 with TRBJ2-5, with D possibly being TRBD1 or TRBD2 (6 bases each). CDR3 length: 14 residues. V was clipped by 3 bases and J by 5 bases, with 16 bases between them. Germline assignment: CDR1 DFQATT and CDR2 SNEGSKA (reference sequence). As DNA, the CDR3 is TGCAGTGCTAGTATATCGGGGGCCCGGGAGACCCAGTACTTC. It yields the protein CSASISGARETQYF.

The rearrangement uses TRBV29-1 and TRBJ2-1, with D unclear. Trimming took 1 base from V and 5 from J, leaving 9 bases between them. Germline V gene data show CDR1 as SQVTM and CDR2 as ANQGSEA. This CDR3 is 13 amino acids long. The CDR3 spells CSVEGGKNNEQFF. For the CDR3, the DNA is TGCAGCGTTGAAGGTGGAAAGAACAATGAGCAGTTCTTC.

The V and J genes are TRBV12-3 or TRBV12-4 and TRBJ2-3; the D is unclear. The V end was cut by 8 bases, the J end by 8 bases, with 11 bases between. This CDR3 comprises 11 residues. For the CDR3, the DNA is TGTGCCAGCTCCTCGTTCGGTACGCAGTATTTT. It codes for CASSSFGTQYF.

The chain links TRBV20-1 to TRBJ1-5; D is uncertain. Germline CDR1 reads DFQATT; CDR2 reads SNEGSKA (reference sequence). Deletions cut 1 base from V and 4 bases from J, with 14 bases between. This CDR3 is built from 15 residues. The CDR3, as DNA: TGCAGTGCTAGAGTTCCAGGAGGATTGAATCAGCCCCAGCATTTT. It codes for CSARVPGGLNQPQHF.

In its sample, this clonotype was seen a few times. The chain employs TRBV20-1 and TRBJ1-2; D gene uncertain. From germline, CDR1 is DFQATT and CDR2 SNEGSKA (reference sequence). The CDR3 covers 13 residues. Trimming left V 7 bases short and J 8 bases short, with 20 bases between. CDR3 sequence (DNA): TGCAGTGGCACAATGTCGGGTACTATGGGCTACACCTTC. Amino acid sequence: CSGTMSGTMGYTF.

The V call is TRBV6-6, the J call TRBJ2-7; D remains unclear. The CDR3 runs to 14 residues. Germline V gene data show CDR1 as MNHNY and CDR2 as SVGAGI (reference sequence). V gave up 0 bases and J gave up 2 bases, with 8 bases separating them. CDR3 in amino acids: CASSYSNSAYEQYF. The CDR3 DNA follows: TGTGCCAGCAGTTACTCGAATTCGGCCTACGAGCAGTACTTC.

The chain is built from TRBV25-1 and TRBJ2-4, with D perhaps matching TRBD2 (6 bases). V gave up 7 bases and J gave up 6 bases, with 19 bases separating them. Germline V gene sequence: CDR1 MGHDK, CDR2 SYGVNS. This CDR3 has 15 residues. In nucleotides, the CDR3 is TGTGCCAGCAACACCTGGGGGGTAACGAGAAACATTCAGTACTTC. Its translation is CASNTWGVTRNIQYF.

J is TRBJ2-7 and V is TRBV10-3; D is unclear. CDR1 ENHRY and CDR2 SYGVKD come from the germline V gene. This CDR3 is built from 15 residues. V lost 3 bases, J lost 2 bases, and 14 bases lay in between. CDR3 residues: CAISDPGTSPYEQYF. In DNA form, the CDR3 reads TGTGCCATCAGTGACCCCGGAACATCACCCTACGAGCAGTACTTC.

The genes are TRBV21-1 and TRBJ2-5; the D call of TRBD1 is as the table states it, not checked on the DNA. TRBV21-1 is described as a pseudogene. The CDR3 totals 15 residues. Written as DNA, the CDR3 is TGTGCCAGCAGCACCTCTACGGGACAACAAGAGACCCAGTACTTC. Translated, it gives CASSTSTGQQETQYF.

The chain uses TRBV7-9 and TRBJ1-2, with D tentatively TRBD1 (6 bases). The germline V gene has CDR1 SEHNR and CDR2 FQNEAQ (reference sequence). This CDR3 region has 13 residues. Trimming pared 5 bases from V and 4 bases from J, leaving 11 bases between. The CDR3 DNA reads TGTGCCAGCAGCCGAACGACAGGCTATGGCTACACCTTC. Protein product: CASSRTTGYGYTF.

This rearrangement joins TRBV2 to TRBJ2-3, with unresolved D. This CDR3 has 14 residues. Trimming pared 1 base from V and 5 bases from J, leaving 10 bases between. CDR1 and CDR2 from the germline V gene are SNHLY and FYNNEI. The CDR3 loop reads CASSEVLPGDTQYF. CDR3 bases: TGTGCCAGCAGTGAAGTCCTTCCAGGAGATACGCAGTATTTT.

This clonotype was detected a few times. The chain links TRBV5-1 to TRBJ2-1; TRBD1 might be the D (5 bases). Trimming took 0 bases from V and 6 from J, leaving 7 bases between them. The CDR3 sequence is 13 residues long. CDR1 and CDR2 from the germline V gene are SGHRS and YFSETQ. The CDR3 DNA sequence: TGCGCCAGCAGCTTGGAGGGGTTCAATGAGCAGTTCTTC. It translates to CASSLEGFNEQFF. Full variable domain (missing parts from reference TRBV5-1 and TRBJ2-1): KAGVTQTPRYLIKTRGQQVTLSCSPISGHRSVSWYQQTPGQGLQFLFEYFSETQRNKGNFPGRFSGRQFSNSRSEMNVSTLELGDSALYLCASSLEGFNEQFFGPGTRLTVL.

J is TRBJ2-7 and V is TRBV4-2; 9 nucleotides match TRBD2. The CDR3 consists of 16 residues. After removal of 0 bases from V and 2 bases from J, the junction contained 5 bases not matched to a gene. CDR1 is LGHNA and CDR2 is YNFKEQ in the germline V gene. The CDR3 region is CASSQDGSGGTYEQYF. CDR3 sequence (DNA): TGTGCCAGCAGCCAAGATGGTAGCGGGGGAACCTACGAGCAGTACTTC.

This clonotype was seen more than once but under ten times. This CDR3 is CSARVAGQLNTEAFF. The CDR3 region has the DNA TGCAGTGCTAGAGTTGCGGGACAGCTGAACACTGAAGCTTTCTTT. The chain employs TRBV20-1 and TRBJ1-1; 7 bases are shared with TRBD1. The CDR3 has 15 residues. The germline gives CDR1 DFQATT, CDR2 SNEGSKA (reference sequence). V lost 1 base, J lost 0 bases, and 5 bases stayed unmatched.

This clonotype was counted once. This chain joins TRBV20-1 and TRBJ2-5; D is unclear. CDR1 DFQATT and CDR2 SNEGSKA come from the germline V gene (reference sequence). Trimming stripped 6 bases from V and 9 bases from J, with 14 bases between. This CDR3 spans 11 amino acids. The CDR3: CSAPLGKAQYF. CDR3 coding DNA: TGCAGTGCCCCTTTGGGGAAGGCCCAGTACTTC.

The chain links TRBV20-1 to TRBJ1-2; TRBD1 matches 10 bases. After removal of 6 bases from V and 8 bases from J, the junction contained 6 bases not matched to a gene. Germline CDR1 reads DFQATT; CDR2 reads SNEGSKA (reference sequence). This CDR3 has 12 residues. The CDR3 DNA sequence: TGCAGTGCCAAGACAGGGGGCGGGGGCTACACCTTC. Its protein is CSAKTGGGGYTF.

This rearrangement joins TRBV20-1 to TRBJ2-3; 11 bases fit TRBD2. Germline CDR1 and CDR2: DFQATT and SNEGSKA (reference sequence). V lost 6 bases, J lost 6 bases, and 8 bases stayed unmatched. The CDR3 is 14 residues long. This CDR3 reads CSAPAASGGDTQYF. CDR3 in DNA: TGCAGTGCCCCAGCGGCTAGCGGGGGGGATACGCAGTATTTT.

CDR3 coding DNA: TGTGCCAGCTTAGGGTTGGGTGAAAAACTGTTTTTT. Amino acids: CASLGLGEKLFF. The chain is built from TRBV28 and TRBJ1-4; D is unresolved. Germline lookup yields CDR1 MDHEN and CDR2 SYDVKM. V was cut by 8 bases and J by 7 bases, with 11 bases left in between. CDR3 length: 12 residues.

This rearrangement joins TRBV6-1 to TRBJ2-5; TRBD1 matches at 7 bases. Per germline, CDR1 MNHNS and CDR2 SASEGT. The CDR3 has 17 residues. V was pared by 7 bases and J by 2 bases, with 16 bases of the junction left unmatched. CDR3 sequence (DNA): TGTGCCAGCATCAGGACAGGAAGGTTGGGCCTGCAAGAGACCCAGTACTTC. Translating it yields CASIRTGRLGLQETQYF.

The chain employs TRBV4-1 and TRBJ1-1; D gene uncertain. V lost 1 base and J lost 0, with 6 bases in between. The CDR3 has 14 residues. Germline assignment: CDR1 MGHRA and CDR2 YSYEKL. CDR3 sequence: CASSQGLMNTEAFF. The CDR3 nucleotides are TGCGCCAGCAGCCAAGGACTCATGAACACTGAAGCTTTCTTT.

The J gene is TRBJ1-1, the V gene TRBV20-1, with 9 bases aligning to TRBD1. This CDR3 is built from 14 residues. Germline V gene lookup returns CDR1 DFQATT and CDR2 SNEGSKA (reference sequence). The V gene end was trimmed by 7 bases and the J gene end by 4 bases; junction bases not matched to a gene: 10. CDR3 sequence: CSVLGTGWATEAFF. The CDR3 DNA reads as TGCAGTGTTTTGGGGACAGGGTGGGCCACTGAAGCTTTCTTT.

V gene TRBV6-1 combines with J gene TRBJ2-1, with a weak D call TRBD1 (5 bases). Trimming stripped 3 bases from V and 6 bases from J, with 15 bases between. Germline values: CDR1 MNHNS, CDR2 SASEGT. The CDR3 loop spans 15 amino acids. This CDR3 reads CASSETVARGNEQFF. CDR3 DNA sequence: TGTGCCAGCAGTGAGACAGTAGCTAGAGGCAATGAGCAGTTCTTC.